This TCR beta chain came from a study of T cells after yellow fever vaccination. Of note for this clonotype: The antigen remains unidentified.

The CDR3 has 14 amino acids. The V end was cut by 8 bases, the J end by 2 bases, with 14 bases between. Via MiXCR, TCRdb re-called the 5' RACE reads, giving one row per CDR3 protein. Of under 550,000 distinct CDR3 sequences detected, roughly 22% appear once; the ten largest clones hold around 16%. Study-wide findings and caveats: Abundant bulk-population clonotypes could contaminate the FACS-sorted repertoires. The secondary response was weaker, and its peak arrived faster, on day 5 versus 15. Some clonotypes were seen in both the CD4 and the CD8 compartments. These made up a small share and likely arose from convergent recombination.

This chain links TRBV12-3 or TRBV12-4 with TRBJ2-3, with D tentatively TRBD1 or TRBD2 (5 bases each). The sample here was PBMCs, taken less than 25 days after the first yellow fever vaccination. This receptor was identified in a young man who received the YFV17D yellow fever vaccine. The CDR3: CASGTRGSTDTQYF. Here the CDR3 DNA reads TGTGCCAGCGGCACGAGGGGCTCCACAGATACGCAGTATTTT.